These 18 T cell receptor beta chains came from one sample sequenced in a study of OX40 agonist ivuxolimab in advanced cancers. Method: immunoSEQ multiplex PCR; TCRdb's copy keeps in-frame clones and lacks some. The data contain tens of thousands of clones, roughly 84% of them singletons. The sample consisted of CD4+ or CD8+ T cells sorted from blood, taken in a trial of the OX40 agonist ivuxolimab. The receptors stem from an adult with an advanced solid tumor such as melanoma, head and neck, liver or kidney cancer.

The genes are TRBV7-8 and TRBJ2-7; tentative D call: TRBD1 (5 bases). The CDR3 is made up of 19 amino acids. Trimming cost V 5 bases and J 6 bases, with 32 bases left between them. Germline CDR1 is SGHVS and CDR2 is FQNEAQ. CDR3 nucleotides: TGTGCCAGCAGCCCCCGACGTCAGGTAGGGGCTATTTCGTCTGGCGAGCAGTACTTC. Amino acid sequence: CASSPRRQVGAISSGEQYF.

This clone has just a few counts. The chain couples TRBV4-1 to TRBJ1-1; TRBD1 matches 7 bases. V lost 2 bases and J lost 1; bases outside the gene matches: 4. CDR3 length: 15 amino acids. Germline V CDR1 and CDR2: MGHRA, YSYEKL. The CDR3 here is CASSQSWTGNTEAFF. The CDR3 bases are TGCGCCAGCAGCCAAAGTTGGACAGGGAACACTGAAGCTTTCTTT.

This clone was seen just once. This chain joins TRBV4-1 and TRBJ2-7; D unclear. V lost 3 bases to trimming and J lost 5 bases, with 14 bases between them. The germline V gene encodes CDR1 MGHRA and CDR2 YSYEKL. The CDR3 is made up of 14 amino acids. The CDR3 here is CASSQFPGFDEQYF. The CDR3 bases are TGCGCCAGCAGCCAGTTCCCCGGGTTCGACGAGCAGTACTTC.

The chain has TRBV6-4 and TRBJ2-1; 10 bases are a match to TRBD1. Per germline, CDR1 MRHNA and CDR2 SNTAGT. The CDR3 sequence is 14 residues long. V gave up 8 bases and J gave up 4 bases; unmatched junction bases: 5. The chain's CDR3 is CASSRDRGYNEQFF. In nucleotides, the CDR3 is TGTGCCAGCTCCCGGGACAGGGGTTACAATGAGCAGTTCTTC.

This chain connects TRBV7-2 to TRBJ2-3; 9 nucleotides line up with TRBD2. Germline CDR1 and CDR2: SGHTA and FQGNSA. V was pared by 6 bases and J by 10 bases, with 8 bases of the junction left unmatched. The length of the CDR3 is 13 residues. The chain's CDR3 is CASRPTGTSSQYF. As DNA, the CDR3 is TGTGCCAGCAGACCAACCGGGACTAGCTCGCAGTATTTT.

The chain employs TRBV2 and TRBJ1-4; D uncertain. The CDR3 has 15 amino acids. Trimming cost V 4 bases and J 14 bases, with 23 bases left between them. Germline CDR1 and CDR2: SNHLY and FYNNEI. The CDR3 DNA is TGTGCCAGCAGTGTTTCAACAGATACAATGAAAAGGCTGTTTTTT. Amino acid sequence: CASSVSTDTMKRLFF.

This clone occurred once. The genes are TRBV11-2 and TRBJ1-3, with D uncertain. The germline CDR1 and CDR2 sequences are SGHAT and FQNNGV. The CDR3 has 15 amino acids. V lost 3 bases, J lost 0 bases, and 9 bases lay in between. The CDR3 sequence is CASSFGGSSGNTIYF. The CDR3 region has the DNA TGTGCCAGCAGCTTCGGAGGCTCCTCTGGAAACACCATATATTTT.

The chain has TRBV5-6 and TRBJ2-7; D is possibly TRBD2 (7 bases). The CDR3 is 16 amino acids. The germline gives CDR1 SGHDT, CDR2 YYEEEE. Trimming shortened V by 3 bases and J by 7 bases, and 23 bases separated the two germline ends. The CDR3 protein is CASSSPEGGDLVEQYF. In DNA, the CDR3 is TGTGCCAGCAGCTCACCCGAGGGGGGGGACTTGGTGGAGCAGTACTTC. The full variable domain, in which reference TRBV5-6 and TRBJ2-7 provide the parts outside the CDR3, is DAGVTQSPTHLIKTRGQQVTLRCSPKSGHDTVSWYQQALGQGPQFIFQYYEEEERQRGNFPDRFSGHQFPNYSSELNVNALLLGDSALYLCASSSPEGGDLVEQYFGPGTRLTVT.

The chain has TRBV7-2 and TRBJ1-2; tentative D call: TRBD1 (5 bases). Germline V CDR1 and CDR2: SGHTA, FQGNSA. The germline V and J ends were trimmed by 1 base and 4 bases, with 13 bases remaining between them. CDR3 length: 15 amino acids. The CDR3 loop is CASSLDLGLGYGYTF. The DNA of the CDR3 is TGTGCCAGCAGCTTAGATTTGGGGCTTGGCTATGGCTACACCTTC.

This sequence joins TRBV5-1 and TRBJ2-5; 8 bases are a match to TRBD2. With 0 bases clipped from V and 4 bases from J, the junction kept 8 bases outside the gene matches. The CDR3 runs 16 residues. CDR1 and CDR2 (germline): SGHRS, YFSETQ. CDR3 loop: CASSLVLAGFSETQYF. As DNA, the CDR3 is TGCGCCAGCAGCTTGGTGCTAGCGGGTTTCTCAGAGACCCAGTACTTC. The full variable domain, with the rest looked up from reference TRBV5-1 and TRBJ2-5, is KAGVTQTPRYLIKTRGQQVTLSCSPISGHRSVSWYQQTPGQGLQFLFEYFSETQRNKGNFPGRFSGRQFSNSRSEMNVSTLELGDSALYLCASSLVLAGFSETQYFGPGTRLLVL.

This clone was seen only a few times. The chain links TRBV9 to TRBJ2-3; D ambiguous. Trimming cost V 0 bases and J 2 bases, with 7 bases left between them. CDR1 and CDR2 (germline): SGDLS, YYNGEE. The length of the CDR3 is 14 residues. CDR3 sequence (DNA): TGTGCCAGCAGCGTAGCCATTTCCACAGATACGCAGTATTTT. Encoded protein: CASSVAISTDTQYF.

The chain uses TRBV7-6 and TRBJ2-1; 8 bases agree with TRBD1. V shed 5 bases, J shed 4 bases, and the junction held 7 bases outside the gene matches. The CDR3 is 15 amino acids. Germline lookup yields CDR1 SGHVS and CDR2 FNYEAQ. The CDR3 spells CASSQGTGVYNEQFF. CDR3 coding DNA: TGTGCCAGCAGCCAGGGGACAGGAGTTTACAATGAGCAGTTCTTC. The variable domain in full, completed from reference TRBV7-6 and TRBJ2-1, reads GAGVSQSPRYKVTKRGQDVALRCDPISGHVSLYWYRQALGQGPEFLTYFNYEAQQDKSGLPNDRFSAERPEGSISTLTIQRTEQRDSAMYRCASSQGTGVYNEQFFGPGTRLTVL.

The J gene is TRBJ2-1, the V gene TRBV12-2; the DNA was not used to check the table's D call, TRBD1. TRBV12-2 is tagged as a pseudogene. This CDR3 contains 18 residues. The CDR3 nucleotides read TGTGCAAGTCGCTTAGTCGGGGACAAGGGTCGCCCCTACAATGAGCAGTTCTTC. Protein: CASRLVGDKGRPYNEQFF.

The chain is built from TRBV4-2 and TRBJ2-1; D gene ambiguous. In germline, CDR1 is LGHNA, CDR2 YNFKEQ. Deletions cut 2 bases from V and 13 bases from J, with 12 bases between. The CDR3 extends over 12 amino acids. This CDR3 reads CASSQNGPQQFF. CDR3 coding DNA: TGTGCCAGCAGCCAAAATGGCCCCCAACAGTTCTTC.

V usage is TRBV18 and J usage is TRBJ1-3; 7 bases fit TRBD1. The V gene's germline CDR1 is KGHSH and CDR2 LQKENI. V trimming: 3 bases; J trimming: 7 bases; junction bases outside the gene matches: 6. The CDR3 contains 14 residues. CDR3 bases: TGTGCCAGCTCACCCCCACAACAGGGGAACACCATATATTTT. Protein: CASSPPQQGNTIYF.

This rearrangement joins TRBV7-2 to TRBJ1-3; D is ambiguous. CDR3 size: 16 residues. Germline V CDR1 and CDR2: SGHTA, FQGNSA. V was cut by 3 bases and J by 0 bases, with 12 bases left in between. The DNA of the CDR3 is TGTGCCAGCAGCTTGCGACCTCCCGGCTCTGGAAACACCATATATTTT. Translation gives CASSLRPPGSGNTIYF.

V is TRBV19 and J is TRBJ2-1; D may be TRBD1 (5 bases). CDR1 and CDR2 (germline): LNHDA, SQIVND (reference sequence). V was cut by 1 base and J by 8 bases, with 9 bases left in between. The CDR3 is 13 amino acids. As DNA, the CDR3 is TGTGCCAGTAGTATAGCCCAGGGTTATGAGCAGTTCTTC. Protein: CASSIAQGYEQFF.

The chain is built from TRBV6-5 and TRBJ1-2; 11 nucleotides align to TRBD1. Trimming took 5 bases from V and 7 from J; bases not matched to a gene: 6. The germline CDR1 and CDR2 sequences are MNHEY and SVGAGI. This CDR3 is built from 14 residues. The DNA of the CDR3 is TGTGCCAGCAGTACGGGACAGGGGGGATTTGGCTACACCTTC. It specifies CASSTGQGGFGYTF.